This TCR beta chain was identified during a study of cytomegalovirus exposure and HLA in healthy donors. Trimming removed 1 base at V and 4 bases at J, with 9 bases between. Germline CDR1 SGHTS, CDR2 YDEGEE. This CDR3 region has 14 residues. In its sample, this clone was seen a few times. What it binds is not known. Study-wide results and limits: Sequencing artifact likely explains a cluster of highly shared sequence variants. Reported results showed that the classifier diagnosed cytomegalovirus status with high specificity and sensitivity. A further, later analysis showed that HLA-associated TCR beta chains (compared with equally common others) were more clonally expanded.

In the PCR, 60 Vbeta and 13 Jbeta primers were used. Sequencing used immunoSEQ multiplex PCR; TCRdb keeps in-frame clones, though not all of them. The repertoire holds fewer than 200,000 clones, with roughly 80% as singletons. Sequences were obtained from PBMCs. The TCR sequence derives from a woman aged 45-65 years in good health and CMV-seropositive. The chain combines TRBV5-8 with TRBJ1-3; D is unresolved. The CDR3 coding sequence is TGTGCCAGCAGCTTGATAGTCGCCGGAAACACCATATATTTT. Its protein product is CASSLIVAGNTIYF. Complete variable domain (other parts from reference TRBV5-8 and TRBJ1-3): EAGVTQSPTHLIKTRGQQATLRCSPISGHTSVYWYQQALGLGLQFLLWYDEGEERNRGNFPPRFSGRQFPNYSSELNVNALELEDSALYLCASSLIVAGNTIYFGEGSWLTVV.